This TCR beta chain was documented in a study of cytomegalovirus exposure and HLA in healthy donors. Looking at the study overall: Previous work identified 120 million or so unique TCR beta sequences from about 179 million T cells. Genetic ancestry analysis placed over 65% of the 400 or so donors that were genotyped in the Caucasian-associated cluster. Whole-study findings and limits: One cluster of highly shared sequence variants probably arose as a sequencing artifact. A later look showed TCR association rates differing by HLA locus, highest for DRB1 and lowest for HLA-C.

Of note for this clone: Its specificity is not known.

It was with 60 Vbeta and 13 Jbeta primers that the PCR ran. The method was immunoSEQ multiplex PCR; TCRdb's version includes in-frame clones alone and lacks a portion of them. The table includes 130,000 to 150,000 clones, approximately 80% detected once. The sequencing sample was made of PBMCs. The sequence was collected from a woman aged 40 to 49 in good health and CMV-seronegative.

As DNA, the CDR3 is TGTGCCAGCAGCCTGCCGACTAGCGGGAGCCGCGGGTTCTTC. Protein product: CASSLPTSGSRGFF. The V and J genes are TRBV7-2 and TRBJ2-1; 12 bases match TRBD2. Per germline, CDR1 SGHTA and CDR2 FQGNSA. The CDR3 has 14 residues. The V gene end was trimmed by 5 bases and the J gene end by 15 bases; junction bases not matched to a gene: 11.